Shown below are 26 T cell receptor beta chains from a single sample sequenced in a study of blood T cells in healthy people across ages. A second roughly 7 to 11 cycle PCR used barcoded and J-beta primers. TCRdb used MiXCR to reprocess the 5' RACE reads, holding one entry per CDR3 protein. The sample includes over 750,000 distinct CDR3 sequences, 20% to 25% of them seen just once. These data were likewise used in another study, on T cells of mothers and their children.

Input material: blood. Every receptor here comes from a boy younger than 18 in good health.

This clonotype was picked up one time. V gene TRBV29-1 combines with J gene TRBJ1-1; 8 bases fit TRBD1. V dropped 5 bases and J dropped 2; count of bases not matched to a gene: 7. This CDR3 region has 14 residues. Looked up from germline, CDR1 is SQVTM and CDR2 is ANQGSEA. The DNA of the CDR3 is TGCAGCGTTAGTCGGACAGGGATTAACACTGAAGCTTTCTTT. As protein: CSVSRTGINTEAFF.

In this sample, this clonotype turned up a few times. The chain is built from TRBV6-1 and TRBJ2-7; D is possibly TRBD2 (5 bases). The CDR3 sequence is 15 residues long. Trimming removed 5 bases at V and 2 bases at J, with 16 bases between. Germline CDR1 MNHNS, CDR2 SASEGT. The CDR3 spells CASSTIGLATYEQYF. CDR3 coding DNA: TGTGCCAGCAGTACGATTGGACTGGCGACCTACGAGCAGTACTTC.

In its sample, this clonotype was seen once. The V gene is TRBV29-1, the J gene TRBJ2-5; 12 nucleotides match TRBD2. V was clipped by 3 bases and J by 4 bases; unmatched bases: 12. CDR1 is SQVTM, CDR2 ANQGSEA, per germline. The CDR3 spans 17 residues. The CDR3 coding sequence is TGCAGCGTTGATATACTAGCGGGAGGCCAATACTTAGAGACCCAGTACTTC. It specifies CSVDILAGGQYLETQYF.

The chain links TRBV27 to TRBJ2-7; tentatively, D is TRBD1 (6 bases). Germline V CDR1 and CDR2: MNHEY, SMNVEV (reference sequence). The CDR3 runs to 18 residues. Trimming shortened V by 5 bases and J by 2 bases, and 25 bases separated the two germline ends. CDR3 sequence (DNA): TGTGCCAGCAGTCCCAACCCTCGCATGGACAGTGCGGCCTACGAGCAGTACTTC. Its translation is CASSPNPRMDSAAYEQYF.

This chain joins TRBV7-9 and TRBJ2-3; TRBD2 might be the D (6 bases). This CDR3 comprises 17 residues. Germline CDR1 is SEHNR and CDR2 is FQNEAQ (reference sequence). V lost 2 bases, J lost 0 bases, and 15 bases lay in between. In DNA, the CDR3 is TGTGCCAGCAGCTTACTTTCCCCTAGCGAAAGCACAGATACGCAGTATTTT. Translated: CASSLLSPSESTDTQYF.

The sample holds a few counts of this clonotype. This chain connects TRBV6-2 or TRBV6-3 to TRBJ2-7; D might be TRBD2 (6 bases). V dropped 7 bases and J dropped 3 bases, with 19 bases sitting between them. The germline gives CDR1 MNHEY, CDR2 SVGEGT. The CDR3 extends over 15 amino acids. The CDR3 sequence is CASTRGTQANYEQYF. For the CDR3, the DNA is TGTGCCAGCACCCGGGGGACTCAGGCTAACTACGAGCAGTACTTC.

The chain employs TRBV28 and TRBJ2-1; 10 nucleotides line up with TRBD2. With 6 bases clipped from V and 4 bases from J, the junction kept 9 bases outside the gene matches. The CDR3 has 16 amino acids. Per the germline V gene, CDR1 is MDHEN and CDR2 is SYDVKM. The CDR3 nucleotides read TGTGCCAGCAGGTCATTGGTAGCGGGAGGATACAATGAGCAGTTCTTC. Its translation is CASRSLVAGGYNEQFF.

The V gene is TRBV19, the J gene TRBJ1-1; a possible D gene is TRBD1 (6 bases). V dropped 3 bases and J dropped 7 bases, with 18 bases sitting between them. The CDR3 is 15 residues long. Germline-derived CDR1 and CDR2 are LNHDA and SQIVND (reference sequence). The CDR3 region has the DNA TGTGCCAGTAGTATTGGAGGGGGACGGAGGATTGAAGCTTTCTTT. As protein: CASSIGGGRRIEAFF.

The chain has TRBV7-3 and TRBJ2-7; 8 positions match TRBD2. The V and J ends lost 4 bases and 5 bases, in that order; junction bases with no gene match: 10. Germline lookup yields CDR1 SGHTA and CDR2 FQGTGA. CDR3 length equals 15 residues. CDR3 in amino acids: CASSSTGGAADEQYF. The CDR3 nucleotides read TGTGCCAGCAGCTCCACCGGGGGGGCGGCCGACGAGCAGTACTTC. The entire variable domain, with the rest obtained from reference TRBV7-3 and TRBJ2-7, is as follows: GAGVSQTPSNKVTEKGKYVELRCDPISGHTALYWYRQSLGQGPEFLIYFQGTGAADDSGLPNDRFFAVRPEGSVSTLKIQRTERGDSAVYLCASSSTGGAADEQYFGPGTRLTVT.

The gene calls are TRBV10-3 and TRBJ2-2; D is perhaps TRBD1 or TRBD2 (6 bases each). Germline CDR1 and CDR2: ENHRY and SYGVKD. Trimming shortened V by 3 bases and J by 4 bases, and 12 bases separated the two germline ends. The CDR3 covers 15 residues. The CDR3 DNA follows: TGTGCCATCAGTGAATCCGGGGGCACCACCGGGGAGCTGTTTTTT. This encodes CAISESGGTTGELFF.

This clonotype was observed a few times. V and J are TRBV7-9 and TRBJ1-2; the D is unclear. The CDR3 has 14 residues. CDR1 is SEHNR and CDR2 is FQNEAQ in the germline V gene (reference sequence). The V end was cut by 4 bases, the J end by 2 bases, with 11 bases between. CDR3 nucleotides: TGTGCCAGCAGCTCCTCGACTCCCAACTATGGCTACACCTTC. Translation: CASSSSTPNYGYTF.

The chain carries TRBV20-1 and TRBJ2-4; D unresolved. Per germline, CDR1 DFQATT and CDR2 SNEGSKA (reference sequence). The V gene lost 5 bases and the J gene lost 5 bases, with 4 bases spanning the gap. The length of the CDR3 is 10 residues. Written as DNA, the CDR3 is TGCAGTGCTTCCCAAAACATTCAGTACTTC. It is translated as CSASQNIQYF.

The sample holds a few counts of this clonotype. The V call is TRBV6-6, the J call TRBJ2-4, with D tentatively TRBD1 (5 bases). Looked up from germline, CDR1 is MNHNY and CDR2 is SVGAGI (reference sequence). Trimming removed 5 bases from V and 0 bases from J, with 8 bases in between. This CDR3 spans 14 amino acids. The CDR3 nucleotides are TGTGCCAGCAGTCAGACAGTAGCCAAAAACATTCAGTACTTC. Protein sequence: CASSQTVAKNIQYF.

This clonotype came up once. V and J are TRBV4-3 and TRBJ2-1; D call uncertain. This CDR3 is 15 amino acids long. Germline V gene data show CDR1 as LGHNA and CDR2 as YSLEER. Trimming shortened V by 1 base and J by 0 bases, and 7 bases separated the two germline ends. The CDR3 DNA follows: TGCGCCAGCAGCCAAGTTAGAAACTCCTACAATGAGCAGTTCTTC. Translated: CASSQVRNSYNEQFF.

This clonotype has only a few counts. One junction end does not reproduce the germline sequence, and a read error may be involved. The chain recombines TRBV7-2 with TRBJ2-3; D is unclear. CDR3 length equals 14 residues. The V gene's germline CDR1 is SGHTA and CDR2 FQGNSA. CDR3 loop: CASSLDVRTDTQYF. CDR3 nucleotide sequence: TGTGCCAGCAGCTTAGACGTTCGCACTGATACGCAGTATTTT.

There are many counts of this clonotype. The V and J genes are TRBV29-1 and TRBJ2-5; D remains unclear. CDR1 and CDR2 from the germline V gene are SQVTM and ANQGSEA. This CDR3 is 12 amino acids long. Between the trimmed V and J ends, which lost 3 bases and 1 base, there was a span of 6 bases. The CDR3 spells CSVEGFQETQYF. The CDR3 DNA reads TGCAGCGTTGAGGGGTTCCAAGAGACCCAGTACTTC.

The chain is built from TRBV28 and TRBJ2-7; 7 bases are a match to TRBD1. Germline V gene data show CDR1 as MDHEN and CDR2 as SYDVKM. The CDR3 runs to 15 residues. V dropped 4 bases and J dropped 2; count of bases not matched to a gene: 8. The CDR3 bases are TGTGCCAGCAGTTCGGCGACAGGGCAGCCCTACGAGCAGTACTTC. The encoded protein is CASSSATGQPYEQYF. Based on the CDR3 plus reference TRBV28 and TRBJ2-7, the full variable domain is DVKVTQSSRYLVKRTGEKVFLECVQDMDHENMFWYRQDPGLGLRLIYFSYDVKMKEKGDIPEGYSVSREKKERFSLILESASTNQTSMYLCASSSATGQPYEQYFGPGTRLTVT.

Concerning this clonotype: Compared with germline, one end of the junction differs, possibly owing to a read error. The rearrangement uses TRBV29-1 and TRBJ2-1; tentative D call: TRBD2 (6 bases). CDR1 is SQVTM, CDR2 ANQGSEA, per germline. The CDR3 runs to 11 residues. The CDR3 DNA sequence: TGCAACGTTGGAGGGGACGATGAGCAGTTCTTC. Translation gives CNVGGDDEQFF.

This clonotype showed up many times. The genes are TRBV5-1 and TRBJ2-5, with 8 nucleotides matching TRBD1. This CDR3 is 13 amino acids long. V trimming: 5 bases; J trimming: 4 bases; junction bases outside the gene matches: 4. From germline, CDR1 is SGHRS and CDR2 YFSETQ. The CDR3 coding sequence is TGCGCCAGCAGAGGGACAGGAGGAGAGACCCAGTACTTC. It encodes CASRGTGGETQYF.

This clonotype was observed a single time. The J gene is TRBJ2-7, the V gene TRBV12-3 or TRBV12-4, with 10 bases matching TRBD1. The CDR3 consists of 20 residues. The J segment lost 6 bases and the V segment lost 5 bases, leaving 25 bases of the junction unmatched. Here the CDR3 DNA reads TGTGCCAGCAGTCGCCGGGACAGGGGAAATACTTTGATTAGGCCCCTCGAGCAGTACTTC. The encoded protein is CASSRRDRGNTLIRPLEQYF.

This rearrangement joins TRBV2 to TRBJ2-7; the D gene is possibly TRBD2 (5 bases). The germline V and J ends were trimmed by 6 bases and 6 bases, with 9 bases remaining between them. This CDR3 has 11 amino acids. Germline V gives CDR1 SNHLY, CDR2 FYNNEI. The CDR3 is CASSVRAEQYF. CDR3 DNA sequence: TGTGCCAGCAGCGTGAGGGCCGAGCAGTACTTC.

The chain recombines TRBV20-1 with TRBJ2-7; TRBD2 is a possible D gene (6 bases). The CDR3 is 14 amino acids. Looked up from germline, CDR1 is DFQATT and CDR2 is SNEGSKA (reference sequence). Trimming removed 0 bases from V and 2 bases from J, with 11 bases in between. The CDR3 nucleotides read TGCAGTGCTAGAGATGGGGGGTTCCCCTACGAGCAGTACTTC. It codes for CSARDGGFPYEQYF.

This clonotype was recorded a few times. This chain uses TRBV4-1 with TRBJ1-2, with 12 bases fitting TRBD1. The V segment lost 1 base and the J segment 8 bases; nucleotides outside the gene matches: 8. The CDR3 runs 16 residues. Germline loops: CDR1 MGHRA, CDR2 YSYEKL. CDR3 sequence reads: CASSQAGGQGARGYTF. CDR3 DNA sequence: TGCGCCAGCAGCCAAGCAGGGGGACAGGGGGCAAGAGGCTACACCTTC.

DNA for the CDR3: TGCAGCGTTGAAAAAAGGCTAGCTGGCGACTACGAGCAGTACTTC. Its protein is CSVEKRLAGDYEQYF. The chain couples TRBV29-1 to TRBJ2-7, with D tentatively TRBD2 (5 bases). The length of the CDR3 is 15 residues. Between the trimmed V and J ends, which lost 2 bases and 3 bases, there was a span of 17 bases. Germline values: CDR1 SQVTM, CDR2 ANQGSEA.

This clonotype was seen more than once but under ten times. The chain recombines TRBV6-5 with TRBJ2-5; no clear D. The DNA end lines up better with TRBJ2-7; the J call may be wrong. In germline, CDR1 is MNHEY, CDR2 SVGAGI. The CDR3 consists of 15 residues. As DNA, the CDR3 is TGTGCCAGCAGTTACTCGAGAGCCAGGAACTACGAGCAGTACTTC. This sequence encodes CASSYSRARNYEQYF.

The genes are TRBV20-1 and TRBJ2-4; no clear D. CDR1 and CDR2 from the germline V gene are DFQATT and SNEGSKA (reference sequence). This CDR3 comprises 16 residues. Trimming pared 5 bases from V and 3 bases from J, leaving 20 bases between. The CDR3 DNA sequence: TGCAGTGCTGCCGCCGTCGGGCAGGATGGCAAAAACATTCAGTACTTC. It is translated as CSAAAVGQDGKNIQYF.